The 9 T cell receptor beta chains below all came from one sample that was sequenced in a study of blood T cells in healthy people across ages. The second PCR ran about 6 to 12 cycles with a sample-barcoded 5' primer and J-beta primers. TCRdb independently ran MiXCR on the 5' RACE reads; one entry per CDR3 protein. The data show under 1,100,000 distinct CDR3 sequences, under 30% seen once. A further study also used this sample, focusing on T cells of mothers and their children.

The sequencing input was blood. These receptors were obtained from a girl aged 2 to 10 in good health.

The chain carries TRBV11-3 and TRBJ1-1; TRBD1 is a possible D gene (5 bases). Trimming left V 5 bases short and J 3 bases short, with 13 bases between. There are 14 residues in the CDR3. Per germline, CDR1 SGHNT and CDR2 YENEEA. The CDR3 sequence is CASSRTGLYTEAFF. CDR3 nucleotides: TGTGCCAGCAGCCGTACGGGACTTTACACTGAAGCTTTCTTT.

This clonotype was observed many times. At one of its ends the junction is not consistent with the germline gene, which may arise from a read error. The J gene is TRBJ2-1, the V gene TRBV6-5, with 9 positions matching TRBD2. In germline, CDR1 is MNHEY, CDR2 SVGAGI. The CDR3 consists of 14 residues. CDR3 nucleotide sequence: TGTGCCAGTAGTTTAGCGGGAGTCTACAATGAGCAGTTCTTC. This gives the protein CASSLAGVYNEQFF.

DNA for the CDR3: TGTGCCAGCAGTGAAGGCCCTTTCCGCGAGCAGTACTTC. Its protein is CASSEGPFREQYF. The V gene is TRBV2, the J gene TRBJ2-1; D is undetermined. The closer fit of TRBJ2-7 to the DNA end suggests the J call may be wrong. CDR1 and CDR2 (germline): SNHLY, FYNNEI. The CDR3 spans 13 residues.

V and J are TRBV7-9 and TRBJ2-4, with 7 bases matching TRBD1. The ends lost 1 base at V and 10 bases at J; junction bases unmatched: 4. CDR3 length: 13 residues. Germline loops: CDR1 SEHNR, CDR2 FQNEAQ (reference sequence). The CDR3 nucleotides are TGTGCCAGCAGCTTAGAGACAGGGCTGATTCAGTACTTC. This codes for CASSLETGLIQYF.

This sequence joins TRBV7-8 and TRBJ2-7, with 7 bases that match TRBD1. The CDR3 contains 14 residues. The junction had 4 bases not matched to a gene; V was cut back by 3 bases and J by 2 bases. Germline V gene lookup returns CDR1 SGHVS and CDR2 FQNEAQ. The CDR3 sequence: CASSFGTATYEQYF. CDR3 nucleotide sequence: TGTGCCAGCAGCTTTGGGACAGCGACCTACGAGCAGTACTTC.

J is TRBJ2-2 and V is TRBV21-1; TRBD1, the D gene given by the table, was not confirmed from the DNA. TRBV21-1 is termed a pseudogene. The CDR3 is 15 residues long. In DNA, the CDR3 is TGTGCCAGCACGTTGGGACAGGCTTACACCGGGGAGCTGTTTTTT. This codes for CASTLGQAYTGELFF.

This rearrangement joins TRBV19 to TRBJ1-2; D is uncertain. This CDR3 region has 11 residues. Looked up from germline, CDR1 is LNHDA and CDR2 is SQIVND (reference sequence). V lost 4 bases, J lost 8 bases, and 8 bases lay in between. As DNA, the CDR3 is TGTGCCAGTAGTAAAACGGAAGGCTACACCTTC. Amino acids: CASSKTEGYTF.

This clonotype was detected many times. This chain joins TRBV4-3 and TRBJ1-1, with TRBD1 as a possible D gene (6 bases). This CDR3 spans 14 amino acids. Trimming took 0 bases from V and 11 from J, leaving 16 bases between them. The germline V gene has CDR1 LGHNA and CDR2 YSLEER. As DNA, the CDR3 is TGCGCCAGCAGCCAAGATCGGGACATGGGGGAGGCTTTCTTT. Translated: CASSQDRDMGEAFF.

The chain combines TRBV4-1 with TRBJ1-2; TRBD1 is a possible D gene (5 bases). In germline, CDR1 is MGHRA, CDR2 YSYEKL. The CDR3 is made up of 14 amino acids. Trimming removed 3 bases at V and 6 bases at J, with 14 bases between. For the CDR3, the DNA is TGCGCCAGCAGCCAGATAAGGCAGGGTGATGGCTACACCTTC. Its protein product is CASSQIRQGDGYTF.